Listed below are T cell receptor beta chains from one sample, sequenced in a study of blood T cell repertoires in COVID-19. Sequenced by immunoSEQ multiplex PCR; TCRdb stores in-frame clones only, minus some. The sample holds about 76,000 clones, around 91% seen once. The sequenced sample was peripheral blood. These receptors were taken from a woman in her 50s in a cohort sampled during active COVID-19. Each CDR3 is given with its conserved first and last residue. The order of the fields is V gene, clone size, J gene, D gene, CDR3 DNA, CDR3 protein. A D gene is named only where the DNA matches it firmly. Where a row states a size, it is once, few, many or the class of an expanded clone; other rows omit it.

v_gene: TRBV19
abundance: .
j_gene: TRBJ1-1
d_gene: TRBD1
CDR3nt: TGTGCCAGTAGCCGGGACCAGGGGGCTCTTAAAGCTGAAGCTTTCTTT
CDR3aa: CASSRDQGALKAEAFF

v_gene: TRBV30
abundance: .
j_gene: TRBJ2-1
d_gene: .
CDR3nt: TGTGCCTGGAGTGTTCTGTGGCAGTTCTTC
CDR3aa: CAWSVLWQFF

v_gene: TRBV7-9
abundance: few
j_gene: TRBJ1-1
d_gene: TRBD1
CDR3nt: TGTGCCAGCAGCCCACGAAACATTGCCGGGACAGTGAACACTGAAGCTTTCTTT
CDR3aa: CASSPRNIAGTVNTEAFF

v_gene: TRBV28
abundance: .
j_gene: TRBJ2-5
d_gene: .
CDR3nt: TGTGCCAGTGGGGGCGGGAGAGAGACCCAGTACTTC
CDR3aa: CASGGGRETQYF

v_gene: TRBV6-6
abundance: .
j_gene: TRBJ2-3
d_gene: .
CDR3nt: TGTGCCAGCAGAGCCCCCTCTAGCACAGATACGCAGTATTTT
CDR3aa: CASRAPSSTDTQYF

v_gene: TRBV7-2
abundance: few
j_gene: TRBJ2-7
d_gene: TRBD2
CDR3nt: TGTGCCAGCAGCCACCTTGCGAGCGGGAGGGACCTCGAGCAGTACTTC
CDR3aa: CASSHLASGRDLEQYF

v_gene: TRBV19
abundance: .
j_gene: TRBJ1-1
d_gene: TRBD1
CDR3nt: TGTGCCAGTACCAGGGACAGGGGCGGTGAAGCTTTCTTT
CDR3aa: CASTRDRGGEAFF

v_gene: TRBV7-3
abundance: .
j_gene: TRBJ2-3
d_gene: TRBD2
CDR3nt: TGTGCCAGCAGCTTAACTAGCGGGAGGGCGGACACAGATACGCAGTATTTT
CDR3aa: CASSLTSGRADTDTQYF

v_gene: TRBV6-5
abundance: .
j_gene: TRBJ2-3
d_gene: .
CDR3nt: TGTGCCAGCTCATTGGACAGTCGCACAGATACGCAGTATTTT
CDR3aa: CASSLDSRTDTQYF

v_gene: TRBV5-1
abundance: .
j_gene: TRBJ1-4
d_gene: .
CDR3nt: TGCGCCAGCAGCTTGGCCGGGAGGGGGGCCAATGAAAAACTGTTTTTT
CDR3aa: CASSLAGRGANEKLFF

v_gene: TRBV2
abundance: .
j_gene: TRBJ1-1
d_gene: .
CDR3nt: TGTGCCAGCACTATCACCGTAAACACTGAAGCTTTCTTT
CDR3aa: CASTITVNTEAFF

v_gene: TRBV27
abundance: .
j_gene: TRBJ2-3
d_gene: TRBD2
CDR3nt: TGTGCCAGCGTCCCCTCGGGATTAGCGGGGATGAGAACCGATACGCAGTATTTT
CDR3aa: CASVPSGLAGMRTDTQYF

v_gene: TRBV11-2
abundance: .
j_gene: TRBJ2-3
d_gene: TRBD2
CDR3nt: TGTGCCAGCAGCTCCCTAGCGGGAGTAGCAGATACGCAGTATTTT
CDR3aa: CASSSLAGVADTQYF

v_gene: TRBV7-7
abundance: .
j_gene: TRBJ2-5
d_gene: TRBD1
CDR3nt: TGTGCCAGCAGCTTAGCGCCAGGTGGACAGGGAAGTGAGACCCAGTACTTC
CDR3aa: CASSLAPGGQGSETQYF

v_gene: TRBV7-9
abundance: .
j_gene: TRBJ2-3
d_gene: TRBD2
CDR3nt: TGTGCCAGCAGCTTATATCTAGCGGGAGTAGAGGATACGCAGTATTTT
CDR3aa: CASSLYLAGVEDTQYF

v_gene: TRBV15
abundance: .
j_gene: TRBJ2-3
d_gene: .
CDR3nt: TGTGCCACCAGCGGCGGGCCCCAAAGCACAGATACGCAGTATTTT
CDR3aa: CATSGGPQSTDTQYF

v_gene: TRBV6-5
abundance: .
j_gene: TRBJ2-7
d_gene: TRBD2
CDR3nt: TGTGCCAGCAGTTACAGGGGCGGGAGCTCCTACGAGCAGTACTTC
CDR3aa: CASSYRGGSSYEQYF

v_gene: TRBV18
abundance: .
j_gene: TRBJ2-5
d_gene: .
CDR3nt: TGTGCCAGCTCACCTTCCATAGCCGGAAAAGAGACCCAGTACTTC
CDR3aa: CASSPSIAGKETQYF

v_gene: TRBV10-1
abundance: .
j_gene: TRBJ2-7
d_gene: TRBD2
CDR3nt: TGCGCCAGCAGTGAGGGGGGTTTTAGCGGGCCACACTACGAGCAGTACTTC
CDR3aa: CASSEGGFSGPHYEQYF

v_gene: TRBV28
abundance: .
j_gene: TRBJ2-7
d_gene: .
CDR3nt: TGTGCCAGCAGATTCGACAGATCTCCATACGAGCAGTACTTC
CDR3aa: CASRFDRSPYEQYF

v_gene: TRBV29-1
abundance: .
j_gene: TRBJ2-7
d_gene: .
CDR3nt: TGCAGCGTTGAGGAGGGGGCAGGGTACGAGCAGTACTTC
CDR3aa: CSVEEGAGYEQYF

v_gene: TRBV28
abundance: once
j_gene: TRBJ2-5
d_gene: .
CDR3nt: TGTGCCAGCTGGCCGGCGGGCGGGGGCGGGGAGACCCAGTACTTC
CDR3aa: CASWPAGGGGETQYF

v_gene: TRBV2
abundance: .
j_gene: TRBJ2-2
d_gene: .
CDR3nt: TGTGCCAGCAGGGGGGGTGTCACCGGGGAGCTGTTTTTT
CDR3aa: CASRGGVTGELFF